This T cell receptor beta chain stems from a study of T cell clonotyping in hematopoietic cell transplantation. Study-wide results and limits: Few recipient clonotypes overlapped donors; over 95% were de novo at given depth.

Time point given: recipient sample about 28 days before transplant, after cytoreduction. A remark on this clone: Its antigen is still unknown.

In germline, CDR1 is SNHLY, CDR2 FYNNEI. V shed 7 bases and J shed 4 bases, with 11 bases lying between them. This CDR3 region has 13 residues. TCRdb's table, derived via immunoSEQ multiplex PCR, lists solely in-frame clones and lacks some. The top ten hold 20% to 25% of the sample, which has around 24,000 clones, about 79% seen once. The chain employs TRBV2 and TRBJ1-5; unclear D gene. Sequencing used peripheral blood mononuclear cells, obtained before stem cell transplant. The receptor comes from a woman aged 60-70 years with acute myeloid leukemia. Some clones in this sample may be carry-over from other donors' samples. CDR3 nucleotide sequence: TGTGCCAGCAAAGAAGAGATTAATCAGCCCCAGCATTTT. It yields the protein CASKEEINQPQHF.